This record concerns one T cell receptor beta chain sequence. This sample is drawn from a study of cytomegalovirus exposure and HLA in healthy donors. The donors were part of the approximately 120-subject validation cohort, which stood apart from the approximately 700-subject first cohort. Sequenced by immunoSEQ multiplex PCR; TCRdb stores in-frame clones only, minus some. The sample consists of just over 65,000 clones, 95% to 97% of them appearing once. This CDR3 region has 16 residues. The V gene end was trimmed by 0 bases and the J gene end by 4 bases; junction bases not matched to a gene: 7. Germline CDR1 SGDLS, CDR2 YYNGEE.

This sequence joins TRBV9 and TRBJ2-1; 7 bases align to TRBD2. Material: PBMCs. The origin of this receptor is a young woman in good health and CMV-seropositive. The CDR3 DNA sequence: TGTGCCAGCAGCGTAGTGGGTAGCGGGCCATACAATGAGCAGTTCTTC. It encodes CASSVVGSGPYNEQFF.